Each of the 12 T cell receptor beta chains below was sequenced from the same sample in a study of T cell responses to AZD1222 COVID-19 vaccine. Only in-frame clones appear in the TCRdb table, and some are missing; sequencing was by immunoSEQ multiplex PCR. The sample has 150,000 or so clones, 85% to 95% seen once; the top ten hold around 1.3%. The input for sequencing was peripheral blood, taken on day 0 of AZD1222 vaccination. The receptors shown here come from an adult in good health.

This clone was detected once. V usage is TRBV14 and J usage is TRBJ1-1; D is unclear. The V and J ends lost 0 bases and 5 bases respectively, with 13 bases between them. Germline loops: CDR1 SGHDN, CDR2 FVKESK. This CDR3 region has 15 residues. CDR3 bases: TGTGCCAGCAGCCAAGATAAAGGGCCCGCGACTGAAGCTTTCTTT. It codes for CASSQDKGPATEAFF.

V gene TRBV2 combines with J gene TRBJ1-1; no clear D gene. Trimming took off 6 bases at V and 1 base at J, with 9 bases between the two ends. Germline V lookup: CDR1 SNHLY, CDR2 FYNNEI. This CDR3 region has 13 residues. The CDR3, as DNA: TGTGCCAGCAGACTTCAGGAGAACACTGAAGCTTTCTTT. Translated, it gives CASRLQENTEAFF.

The chain employs TRBV10-3 and TRBJ2-3; tentative D call: TRBD2 (6 bases). The CDR3 is made up of 15 amino acids. Between the trimmed V and J ends, which lost 4 bases and 3 bases, there was a span of 14 bases. The germline CDR1 and CDR2 sequences are ENHRY and SYGVKD. The CDR3 nucleotides are TGTGCCATCAGTGCGCGAGACGGGGGAACAGATACGCAGTATTTT. This gives the protein CAISARDGGTDTQYF.

This chain joins TRBV4-3 and TRBJ1-4; perhaps TRBD1 as D (5 bases). V was pared by 5 bases and J by 8 bases, with 15 bases between. CDR1 is LGHNA and CDR2 is YSLEER in the germline V gene. CDR3 length: 14 residues. CDR3 sequence (DNA): TGCGCCAGCAGCTTCGGACACCGGGTAGAAAAACTGTTTTTT. Its protein is CASSFGHRVEKLFF.

V and J are TRBV28 and TRBJ1-5, with D unresolved. The V and J ends lost 6 bases and 0 bases respectively, with 9 bases between them. Germline V gene lookup returns CDR1 MDHEN and CDR2 SYDVKM. The CDR3 loop spans 14 amino acids. The CDR3 protein is CASSRGYSNQPQHF. The CDR3 bases are TGTGCCAGCAGCCGCGGTTATAGCAATCAGCCCCAGCATTTT.

CDR3 in DNA: TGTGCCAGCAGACGGCCCTACAGCGGACTCGGGGATACGCAGTATTTT. Its protein product is CASRRPYSGLGDTQYF. The gene calls are TRBV13 and TRBJ2-3; D is possibly TRBD2 (5 bases). The CDR3 spans 16 residues. V shed 6 bases and J shed 6 bases, with 22 bases lying between them. Germline CDR1 and CDR2: PRHDT and FYEKMQ (reference sequence).

Here the CDR3 DNA reads TGCGCCAGCAGTCAGCAAGATACGCAGTATTTT. Translating it yields CASSQQDTQYF. This chain connects TRBV4-1 to TRBJ2-3, with D uncertain. The CDR3 sequence is 11 residues long. Germline-derived CDR1 and CDR2 are MGHRA and YSYEKL. Trimming pared 6 bases from V and 5 bases from J, leaving 6 bases between.

The V gene is TRBV5-1, the J gene TRBJ1-3, with D uncertain. The germline CDR1 and CDR2 sequences are SGHRS and YFSETQ. CDR3 length: 15 amino acids. Trimming left V 0 bases short and J 0 bases short, with 7 bases between. The DNA for the CDR3 is TGCGCCAGCAGCTTGGAATTTAACTCTGGAAACACCATATATTTT. Its translation: CASSLEFNSGNTIYF.

This rearrangement joins TRBV11-2 to TRBJ2-7, with 8 bases matching TRBD2. The CDR3 contains 16 residues. Germline CDR1 SGHAT, CDR2 FQNNGV. With V trimmed by 5 bases and J by 2 bases, 11 bases remained unmatched. The CDR3 is CASSPLQRENPYEQYF. In DNA, the CDR3 is TGTGCCAGCAGCCCACTGCAGCGGGAGAACCCCTACGAGCAGTACTTC.

CDR3: CASPQGRELWETQYF. CDR3 coding DNA: TGTGCCAGCCCACAGGGTCGGGAACTCTGGGAGACCCAGTACTTC. This rearrangement joins TRBV2 to TRBJ2-5; D might be TRBD1 (6 bases). The germline V gene has CDR1 SNHLY and CDR2 FYNNEI. The CDR3 has 15 residues. V dropped 8 bases and J dropped 5 bases, with 21 bases sitting between them.

V is TRBV5-1 and J is TRBJ2-7; TRBD1 is a possible D gene (6 bases). The germline V gene encodes CDR1 SGHRS and CDR2 YFSETQ. V was clipped by 1 base and J by 4 bases, with 12 bases between them. The CDR3 consists of 14 residues. CDR3 loop: CASSLLQGSYEQYF. CDR3 nucleotides: TGCGCCAGCAGCTTGTTGCAGGGGTCGTACGAGCAGTACTTC.

This CDR3 reads CASSFNQRIQHF. The CDR3 DNA reads as TGTGCCAGCAGCTTTAATCAACGGATCCAGCATTTT. The V gene is TRBV7-2, the J gene TRBJ1-5; D not resolved. This CDR3 spans 12 amino acids. Trimming shortened V by 3 bases and J by 12 bases, and 12 bases separated the two germline ends. Germline V gene data show CDR1 as SGHTA and CDR2 as FQGNSA.